The clone carrying this TCR beta chain occurred once. The antigen is unknown. TCRdb's copy holds only in-frame clones and misses some; the assay was immunoSEQ multiplex PCR. The sample records about 96,000 clones, roughly 92% being singletons. This sample stems from a study of graft-versus-host responses after intestinal transplantation. Across the study: The whole recipient group had anti-thymocyte globulin induction followed by tacrolimus and steroids for roughly three years. Points from the study as a whole: Recipient marrow held GvH clones, some first seen in ileum or blood.

Trimming at V came to 6 bases and at J to 14 bases, leaving 6 bases not matched to a gene. CDR1 and CDR2 (germline): SNHLY, FYNNEI. This CDR3 contains 13 residues. The source of this sequence is a human donor who received an intestinal transplant. Here the sequenced sample was unstimulated CD4+ T cells sorted from spleen or lymph node cells, taken before intestinal transplant. The rearrangement uses TRBV2 and TRBJ2-1; 14 bases line up with TRBD2. This CDR3 is CASRGLAGDTKFF. CDR3 nucleotide sequence: TGTGCCAGCAGGGGACTAGCGGGAGATACGAAGTTCTTC.